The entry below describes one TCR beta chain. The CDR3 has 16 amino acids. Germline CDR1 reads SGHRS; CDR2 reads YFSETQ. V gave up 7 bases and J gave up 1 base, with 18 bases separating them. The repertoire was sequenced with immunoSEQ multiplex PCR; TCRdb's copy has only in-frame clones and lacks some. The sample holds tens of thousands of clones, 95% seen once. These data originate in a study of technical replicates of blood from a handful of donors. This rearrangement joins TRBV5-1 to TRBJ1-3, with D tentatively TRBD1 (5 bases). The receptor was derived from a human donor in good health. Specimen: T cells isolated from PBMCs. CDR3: CASRDSLSISGNTIYF. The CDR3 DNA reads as TGCGCCAGCCGGGACTCTTTATCGATTTCTGGAAACACCATATATTTT.